Listed below are T cell receptor beta chains from one sample, sequenced in a study of shared clonotypes between healthy human individuals. Produced via immunoSEQ multiplex PCR; TCRdb's table is partial and in-frame only. The sample shows about 2.4 million clones, more than 80% of them seen only once. Sequenced material: naive CD4+ T cells sorted from blood. These receptor sequences come from a young man in good health. Both conserved end residues are part of each CDR3. Fields, in order: CDR3 length, J gene, D gene, clone size, V gene, CDR3 protein, CDR3 DNA. A D gene is named only where the DNA matches it firmly. A row's size may be missing; if present it is once, few, many or a size class.

cdr3_length: 14
j_call: TRBJ2-3
d_call: NA
clone_size: once
v_call: TRBV18
cdr3_aa: CASSPLGVTDTQYF
cdr3_nt: TGTGCCAGCTCACCACTAGGGGTCACAGATACGCAGTATTTT

cdr3_length: 15
j_call: TRBJ2-5
d_call: TRBD2
clone_size: NA
v_call: TRBV27
cdr3_aa: CASRYGTSAKETQYF
cdr3_nt: TGTGCCAGCCGTTACGGGACTAGCGCCAAAGAGACCCAGTACTTC

cdr3_length: 18
j_call: TRBJ2-1
d_call: NA
clone_size: once
v_call: TRBV4-3
cdr3_aa: CASSQDSFGRLSYNEQFF
cdr3_nt: TGCGCCAGCAGCCAAGATAGTTTTGGGAGGCTCTCCTACAATGAGCAGTTCTTC

cdr3_length: 13
j_call: TRBJ1-6
d_call: NA
clone_size: few
v_call: TRBV19
cdr3_aa: CASSDSTNSPLHF
cdr3_nt: TGTGCCAGTAGTGACAGTACCAATTCACCCCTCCACTTT

cdr3_length: 14
j_call: TRBJ2-7
d_call: NA
clone_size: NA
v_call: TRBV28
cdr3_aa: CASSSWGESYEQYF
cdr3_nt: TGTGCCAGCAGCTCTTGGGGCGAGTCCTACGAGCAGTACTTC

cdr3_length: 14
j_call: TRBJ2-4
d_call: NA
clone_size: NA
v_call: TRBV7-9
cdr3_aa: CASSFTTTGGRMYF
cdr3_nt: TGTGCCAGCAGCTTTACTACGACCGGGGGGCGGATGTACTTC

cdr3_length: 14
j_call: TRBJ1-5
d_call: TRBD1
clone_size: NA
v_call: TRBV6-1
cdr3_aa: CASSATGGNQPQHF
cdr3_nt: TGTGCCAGCAGTGCGACAGGGGGCAATCAGCCCCAGCATTTT

cdr3_length: 12
j_call: TRBJ1-1
d_call: NA
clone_size: NA
v_call: TRBV7-2
cdr3_aa: CASSLVQGEAFF
cdr3_nt: TGTGCCAGCAGCTTGGTACAAGGGGAAGCTTTCTTT

cdr3_length: 15
j_call: TRBJ2-2
d_call: TRBD1
clone_size: NA
v_call: TRBV11-3
cdr3_aa: CASSQGQTNTGELFF
cdr3_nt: TGTGCCAGCAGCCAGGGACAGACGAACACCGGGGAGCTGTTTTTT

cdr3_length: 15
j_call: TRBJ2-2
d_call: NA
clone_size: once
v_call: TRBV7-9
cdr3_aa: CASSAGPGDTGELFF
cdr3_nt: TGTGCCAGCAGCGCGGGCCCTGGGGACACCGGGGAGCTGTTTTTT

cdr3_length: 12
j_call: TRBJ1-5
d_call: NA
clone_size: few
v_call: TRBV28
cdr3_aa: CASRVSNQPQHF
cdr3_nt: TGTGCCAGCAGAGTTAGCAATCAGCCCCAGCATTTT

cdr3_length: 14
j_call: TRBJ1-6
d_call: NA
clone_size: NA
v_call: TRBV4-1
cdr3_aa: CASSQGRANSPLHF
cdr3_nt: TGCGCCAGCAGCCAAGGAAGGGCCAATTCACCCCTCCACTTT

cdr3_length: 13
j_call: TRBJ2-3
d_call: NA
clone_size: NA
v_call: TRBV10-1
cdr3_aa: CASSEVAPDTQYF
cdr3_nt: TGCGCCAGCAGTGAGGTAGCCCCAGATACGCAGTATTTT

cdr3_length: 17
j_call: TRBJ2-4
d_call: NA
clone_size: NA
v_call: TRBV2
cdr3_aa: CASSETELFVSKNIQYF
cdr3_nt: TGTGCCAGCAGTGAAACGGAGCTTTTTGTGTCGAAGAACATTCAGTACTTC

cdr3_length: 14
j_call: TRBJ1-1
d_call: TRBD1
clone_size: NA
v_call: TRBV11-2
cdr3_aa: CASSLGQGDTEAFF
cdr3_nt: TGTGCCAGCAGCTTAGGACAGGGTGACACTGAAGCTTTCTTT

cdr3_length: 11
j_call: TRBJ1-2
d_call: NA
clone_size: NA
v_call: TRBV28
cdr3_aa: CASSQLYGYTF
cdr3_nt: TGTGCCAGCAGTCAGTTATATGGCTACACCTTC

cdr3_length: 15
j_call: TRBJ2-5
d_call: NA
clone_size: NA
v_call: TRBV18
cdr3_aa: CASSLDSPGGETQYF
cdr3_nt: TGTGCCAGCTCACTGGACAGCCCCGGGGGGGAGACCCAGTACTTC

cdr3_length: 15
j_call: TRBJ2-5
d_call: NA
clone_size: NA
v_call: TRBV11-2
cdr3_aa: CASSPGQYVQETQYF
cdr3_nt: TGTGCCAGCAGCCCCGGACAGTATGTCCAGGAGACCCAGTACTTC

cdr3_length: 15
j_call: TRBJ1-6
d_call: TRBD1
clone_size: few
v_call: TRBV2
cdr3_aa: CASSEGQGDNSPLHF
cdr3_nt: TGTGCCAGCAGTGAAGGACAGGGTGATAATTCACCCCTCCACTTT

cdr3_length: 11
j_call: TRBJ2-7
d_call: NA
clone_size: NA
v_call: TRBV6-5
cdr3_aa: CASSEGYEQYF
cdr3_nt: TGTGCCAGCAGTGAGGGCTACGAGCAGTACTTC

cdr3_length: 14
j_call: TRBJ2-7
d_call: NA
clone_size: NA
v_call: TRBV28
cdr3_aa: CASAPGTQNYEQYF
cdr3_nt: TGTGCCAGCGCACCCGGGACTCAGAACTACGAGCAGTACTTC

cdr3_length: 12
j_call: TRBJ2-7
d_call: TRBD1
clone_size: NA
v_call: TRBV7-9
cdr3_aa: CASSSDRYEQYF
cdr3_nt: TGTGCCAGCAGTTCGGACAGGTACGAGCAGTACTTC

cdr3_length: 15
j_call: TRBJ1-1
d_call: TRBD1
clone_size: NA
v_call: TRBV5-4
cdr3_aa: CASSQGQGAYTEAFF
cdr3_nt: TGTGCCAGCAGCCAGGGACAGGGGGCGTACACTGAAGCTTTCTTT

cdr3_length: 13
j_call: TRBJ1-5
d_call: NA
clone_size: few
v_call: TRBV7-9
cdr3_aa: CASSSQSNQPQHF
cdr3_nt: TGTGCCAGCAGCTCTCAGAGCAATCAGCCCCAGCATTTT

cdr3_length: 15
j_call: TRBJ1-1
d_call: TRBD1
clone_size: NA
v_call: TRBV18
cdr3_aa: CASSPGTGVDTEAFF
cdr3_nt: TGTGCCAGCTCACCCGGGACAGGGGTAGACACTGAAGCTTTCTTT

cdr3_length: 14
j_call: TRBJ2-7
d_call: TRBD2
clone_size: NA
v_call: TRBV6-5
cdr3_aa: CASTRGGGKYEQYF
cdr3_nt: TGTGCCAGCACACGCGGGGGGGGGAAATACGAGCAGTACTTC

cdr3_length: 16
j_call: TRBJ2-2
d_call: NA
clone_size: NA
v_call: TRBV6-5
cdr3_aa: CASSYKGGDSAGELFF
cdr3_nt: TGTGCCAGCAGTTATAAGGGGGGCGATAGTGCCGGGGAGCTGTTTTTT

cdr3_length: 15
j_call: TRBJ2-5
d_call: NA
clone_size: once
v_call: TRBV4-1
cdr3_aa: CASSTREGSQETQYF
cdr3_nt: TGCGCCAGCAGCACCCGAGAGGGCTCCCAAGAGACCCAGTACTTC

cdr3_length: 13
j_call: TRBJ2-2
d_call: NA
clone_size: once
v_call: TRBV10-1
cdr3_aa: CASRRDGTGELFF
cdr3_nt: TGCGCCAGCAGGCGGGACGGAACCGGGGAGCTGTTTTTT